A single T cell receptor (beta chain) is shown here with its context. In the original workflow: The assay estimated nucleated cells by amplifying reference gene primers. Clones were sequenced by immunoSEQ multiplex PCR, and TCRdb holds only the in-frame ones, with some missing. For V, J and clone size, that table is used; D and trimming come from the DNA. The sample has under 350,000 clones; roughly 87% are singletons. The sample is drawn from a study of blood T cell repertoires in COVID-19. Study-wide context: The United States, Italy and Spain were the sources of the acute and convalescent COVID-19 samples. T cells, B-cell-depleted T cells, or PBMCs provided the cDNA or gDNA that served as material.

Sequenced material: peripheral blood. The receptor's source is a human donor in a cohort sampled during active COVID-19.

The CDR3 reads CASSLDTGTYGYTF. Written as DNA, the CDR3 is TGTGCCAGCAGCTTAGACACAGGGACCTATGGCTACACCTTC. The chain has TRBV7-2 and TRBJ1-2; perhaps TRBD1 as D (6 bases). CDR1 is SGHTA, CDR2 FQGNSA, per germline. With 1 base removed from V and 4 bases from J, the gap between germline ends came to 10 bases. CDR3 size: 14 residues.